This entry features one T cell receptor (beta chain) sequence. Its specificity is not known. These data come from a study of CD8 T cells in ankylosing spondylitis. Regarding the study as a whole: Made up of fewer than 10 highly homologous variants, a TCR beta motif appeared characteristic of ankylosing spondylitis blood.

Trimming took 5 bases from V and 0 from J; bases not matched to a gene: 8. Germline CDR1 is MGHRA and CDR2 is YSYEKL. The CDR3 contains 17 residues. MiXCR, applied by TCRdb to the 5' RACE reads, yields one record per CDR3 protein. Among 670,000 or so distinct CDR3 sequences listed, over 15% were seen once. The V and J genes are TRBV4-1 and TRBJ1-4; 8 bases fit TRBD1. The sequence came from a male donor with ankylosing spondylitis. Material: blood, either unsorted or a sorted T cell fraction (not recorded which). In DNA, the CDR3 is TGCGCCAGCAGCGGGGGGACAGGACCTACAACTAATGAAAAACTGTTTTTT. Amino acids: CASSGGTGPTTNEKLFF.